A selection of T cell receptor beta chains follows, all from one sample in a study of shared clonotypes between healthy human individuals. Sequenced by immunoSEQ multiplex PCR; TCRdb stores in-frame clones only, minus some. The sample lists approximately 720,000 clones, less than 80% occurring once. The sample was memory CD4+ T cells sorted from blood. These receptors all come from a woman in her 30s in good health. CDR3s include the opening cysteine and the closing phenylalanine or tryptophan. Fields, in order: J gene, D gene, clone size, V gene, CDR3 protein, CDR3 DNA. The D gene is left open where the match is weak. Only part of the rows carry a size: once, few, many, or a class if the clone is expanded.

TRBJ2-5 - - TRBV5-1 CASSFRQETQYF TGCGCCAGCAGCTTCCGCCAAGAGACCCAGTACTTC
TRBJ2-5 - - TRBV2 CASRLDSQETQYF TGTGCCAGCAGGCTGGACAGCCAAGAGACCCAGTACTTC
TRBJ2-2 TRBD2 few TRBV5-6 CASSLVGSGGTGELFF TGTGCCAGCAGCTTGGTTGGTAGCGGGGGCACCGGGGAGCTGTTTTTT
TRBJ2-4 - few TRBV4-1 CASSREGAGAKGNIQYF TGCGCCAGCAGCCGAGAGGGGGCGGGGGCCAAAGGAAACATTCAGTACTTC
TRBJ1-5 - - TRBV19 CASSGTRNQPQHF TGTGCCAGTAGTGGGACCCGGAATCAGCCCCAGCATTTT
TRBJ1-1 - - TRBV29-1 CSARGQGINTEAFF TGCAGCGCCCGAGGGCAGGGGATTAACACTGAAGCTTTCTTT
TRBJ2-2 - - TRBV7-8 CASSPVGHTRGELFF TGTGCCAGCAGCCCTGTCGGGCATACGCGCGGGGAGCTGTTTTTT
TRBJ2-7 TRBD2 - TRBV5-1 CASKALAGYEQYF TGCGCCAGCAAGGCACTAGCGGGCTACGAGCAGTACTTC
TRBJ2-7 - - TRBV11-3 CASSLGSRYEQYF TGTGCCAGCAGCTTAGGCTCAAGGTACGAGCAGTACTTC
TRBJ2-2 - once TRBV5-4 CASSPRREEAGELFF TGTGCCAGCAGCCCCCGCAGGGAAGAGGCCGGGGAGCTGTTTTTT
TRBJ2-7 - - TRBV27 CASTPGTGGEQYF TGTGCCAGCACCCCAGGGACCGGAGGCGAGCAGTACTTC
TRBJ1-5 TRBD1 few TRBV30 CAWSPGQGTTQPQHF TGTGCCTGGAGCCCAGGACAGGGAACCACCCAGCCCCAGCATTTT
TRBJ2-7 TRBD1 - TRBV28 CASSRGTGGFYEQYF TGTGCCAGCAGCCGCGGGACAGGGGGTTTCTACGAGCAGTACTTC
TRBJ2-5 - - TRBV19 CASSTSGPSSQETQYF TGTGCCAGTAGCACCTCGGGGCCTAGCAGCCAAGAGACCCAGTACTTC
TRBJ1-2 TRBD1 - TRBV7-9 CASRLTGGANGYTF TGTGCCAGCAGATTGACAGGGGGCGCGAATGGCTACACCTTC
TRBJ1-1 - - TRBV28 CASSLPTGPRSTEAFF TGTGCCAGCAGTTTACCGACAGGCCCTCGCAGCACTGAAGCTTTCTTT
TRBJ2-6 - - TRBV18 CASSPRDGISGANVLTF TGTGCCAGCTCACCGCGGGACGGCATCTCTGGGGCCAACGTCCTGACTTTC
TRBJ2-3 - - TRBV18 CASSPVLAGTDTQYF TGTGCCAGCTCACCCGTACTCGCCGGTACAGATACGCAGTATTTT
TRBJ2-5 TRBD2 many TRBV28 CASSSTGLALKETQYF TGTGCCAGCAGCTCCACGGGACTAGCGCTCAAAGAGACCCAGTACTTC
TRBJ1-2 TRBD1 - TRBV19 CASTDAQGDLYGYIF TGTGCCAGTACGGACGCCCAGGGGGACCTCTATGGCTACATCTTC
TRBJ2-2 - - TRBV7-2 CASSRDSKAGELFF TGTGCCAGCAGCCGGGACTCCAAGGCCGGGGAGCTGTTTTTT
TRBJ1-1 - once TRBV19 CASISLGTANTEAFF TGTGCCAGTATTAGCCTGGGGACGGCTAACACTGAAGCTTTCTTT
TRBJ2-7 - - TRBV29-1 CSVGFGTSWGKQYF TGCAGCGTTGGGTTCGGGACCTCCTGGGGTAAGCAGTACTTC
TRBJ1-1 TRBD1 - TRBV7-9 CASSLRTGEEAEAFF TGTGCCAGCAGCCTAAGGACAGGGGAAGAAGCTGAAGCTTTCTTT
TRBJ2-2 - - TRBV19 CATTAPANTGELFF TGTGCCACCACCGCGCCCGCGAACACCGGGGAGCTGTTTTTT
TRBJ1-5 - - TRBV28 CASSLHVWQGGNQPQHF TGTGCCAGCAGTTTACATGTGTGGCAGGGTGGCAATCAGCCCCAGCATTTT
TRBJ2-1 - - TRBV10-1 CASSELSPGIDEQFF TGCGCCAGCAGTGAGCTATCGCCCGGGATCGATGAGCAGTTCTTC
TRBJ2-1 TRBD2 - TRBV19 CATAGGLAPYNEQFF TGTGCCACCGCCGGGGGACTAGCGCCGTACAATGAGCAGTTCTTC
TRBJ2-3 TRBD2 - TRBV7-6 CASSPLSGSSTDTQYF TGTGCCAGCAGCCCCCTTAGCGGGAGTAGCACAGATACGCAGTATTTT
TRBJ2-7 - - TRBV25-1 CASSEKGRGSDPYEQYF TGTGCCAGCAGTGAAAAGGGAAGAGGGTCGGATCCTTACGAGCAGTACTTC
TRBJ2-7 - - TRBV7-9 CASSLGSLGDEQYF TGTGCCAGCAGCTTAGGGTCCCTAGGTGACGAGCAGTACTTC
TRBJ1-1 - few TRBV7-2 CASSEQQGVGTEAFF TGTGCCAGCAGCGAACAACAGGGAGTTGGGACTGAAGCTTTCTTT
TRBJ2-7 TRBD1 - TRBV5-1 CASSWGGTGVYEQYF TGCGCCAGCAGCTGGGGCGGGACAGGGGTATACGAGCAGTACTTC
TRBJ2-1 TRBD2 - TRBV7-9 CASSLVRGLANNEQFF TGTGCCAGCAGCTTAGTTCGAGGACTAGCCAACAATGAGCAGTTCTTC
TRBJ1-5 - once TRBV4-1 CASSQAAPNQPQHF TGCGCCAGCAGCCAAGCGGCCCCCAATCAGCCCCAGCATTTT